One sample yielded the 24 T cell receptor beta chains listed below, sequenced in a study of blood T cells in healthy people across ages. Then a second PCR, running about 6 to 12 cycles, was carried out with a sample-barcoded 5' primer and a J-beta primer mix. In TCRdb, the 5' RACE reads were re-called with MiXCR into one record per CDR3 protein. The sample holds hundreds of thousands of distinct CDR3 sequences, approximately 30% seen once. What was sequenced was blood. These receptors were collected from a woman of 80 years or more in good health.

This clonotype appeared a single time. This chain connects TRBV7-8 to TRBJ2-3, with D unresolved. CDR1 is SGHVS, CDR2 FQNEAQ, per germline. The CDR3 extends over 13 amino acids. V dropped 0 bases and J dropped 6 bases, with 7 bases sitting between them. The DNA of the CDR3 is TGTGCCAGCAGCTTAGCGCCCGGTGATACGCAGTATTTT. It specifies CASSLAPGDTQYF. Drawing the rest from reference TRBV7-8 and TRBJ2-3, the complete variable domain is GAGVSQSPRYKVAKRGQDVALRCDPISGHVSLFWYQQALGQGPEFLTYFQNEAQLDKSGLPSDRFFAERPEGSVSTLKIQRTQQEDSAVYLCASSLAPGDTQYFGPGTRLTVL.

For this clonotype: A much larger clonotype is one base distant, so this may be a read error. This sequence joins TRBV7-2 and TRBJ1-2; possibly TRBD1 for D (6 bases). V dropped 4 bases and J dropped 4 bases, with 16 bases sitting between them. CDR3 size: 15 residues. Germline lookup yields CDR1 SGHTA and CDR2 FQGNSA. This CDR3 reads CASSYNRASSYGYTF. The CDR3 DNA reads as TGTGCCAGCAGCTACAACAGGGCATCTAGCTATGGCTACACCTTC.

The J gene is TRBJ2-3, the V gene TRBV15; D uncertain. This CDR3 has 13 residues. Looked up from germline, CDR1 is LNHNV and CDR2 is YYDKDF (reference sequence). V was trimmed by 0 bases and J by 5 bases, leaving 6 bases between them. The CDR3 here is CATSRDTKDTQYF. The CDR3 bases are TGTGCCACCAGCAGAGATACTAAAGATACGCAGTATTTT.

This clonotype was recorded many times. The V and J genes are TRBV4-1 and TRBJ2-3; D gene unclear. The CDR3 has 12 amino acids. The V end was cut by 4 bases, the J end by 6 bases, with 8 bases between. Germline-derived CDR1 and CDR2 are MGHRA and YSYEKL. CDR3: CASSPRLDTQYF. Here the CDR3 DNA reads TGCGCCAGCAGCCCGCGATTGGATACGCAGTATTTT.

V usage is TRBV6-6 and J usage is TRBJ1-1, with D possibly TRBD1 on 6 matching bases. This CDR3 has 16 amino acids. Per germline, CDR1 MNHNY and CDR2 SVGAGI (reference sequence). Trimming stripped 7 bases from V and 0 bases from J, with 18 bases between. CDR3 amino acids: CASKSRGLSMNTEAFF. CDR3 DNA: TGTGCCAGCAAAAGTCGGGGGCTGTCCATGAACACTGAAGCTTTCTTT.

For this clonotype: This may stem from a read error, because a much larger clone lies one nucleotide away. The chain uses TRBV3-1 and TRBJ1-3, with a weak D call TRBD1 (6 bases). Germline CDR1 LGHDT, CDR2 YNNKEL (reference sequence). This CDR3 is 14 amino acids long. The V and J ends lost 4 bases and 3 bases respectively, with 10 bases between them. CDR3 in amino acids: CASSRGRGGNTIYF. The CDR3 DNA is TGTGCCAGCAGCCGAGGCAGGGGTGGAAACACCATATATTTT.

Many counts were recorded for this clonotype. The chain recombines TRBV5-1 with TRBJ1-2; possible D gene TRBD1, 6 bases. Between the trimmed V and J ends, which lost 0 bases and 0 bases, there was a span of 15 bases. The V gene's germline CDR1 is SGHRS and CDR2 YFSETQ. The CDR3 contains 17 residues. CDR3 sequence: CASSLAFRTETNYGYTF. The CDR3, as DNA: TGCGCCAGCAGCTTGGCCTTTCGGACAGAAACTAACTATGGCTACACCTTC.

The table lists this clonotype with many counts. At one end, the junction sequence differs from germline, possibly due to a read error. This chain connects TRBV20-1 to TRBJ2-7; no clear D gene. The CDR3 has 12 residues. CDR1 and CDR2 (germline): DFQATT, SNEGSKA (reference sequence). CDR3 bases: TGCAGCGCTAGAATACTTTACTACGAGCAGTACTTC. It codes for CSARILYYEQYF.

The table lists this clonotype with many counts. The genes are TRBV5-5 and TRBJ2-3; D gene unclear. CDR3 size: 14 residues. Germline loops: CDR1 SGHKS, CDR2 YYEKEE (reference sequence). Trimming stripped 4 bases from V and 0 bases from J, with 9 bases between. CDR3 amino acids: CASSRVASTDTQYF. CDR3 in DNA: TGTGCCAGCAGCCGAGTTGCTAGCACAGATACGCAGTATTTT.

There are a few counts of this clonotype. This sequence may be a read error, since a much larger clone differs from it by one base. The J gene is TRBJ2-3, the V gene TRBV11-1, with a tentative D call TRBD1 (5 bases). Germline V CDR1 and CDR2: SGHAT, FQDESV (reference sequence). The length of the CDR3 is 14 residues. V was pared by 6 bases and J by 9 bases, with 19 bases between. CDR3 loop: CASSFWGRADTQYF. CDR3 sequence (DNA): TGTGCCAGCAGTTTTTGGGGCAGGGCGGACACGCAGTATTTT.

The table lists this clonotype with many counts. The chain carries TRBV20-1 and TRBJ2-1; 10 bases fit TRBD2. Germline V gene sequence: CDR1 DFQATT, CDR2 SNEGSKA (reference sequence). The V and J ends lost 0 bases and 8 bases, in that order; junction bases with no gene match: 7. This CDR3 comprises 15 residues. In DNA, the CDR3 is TGCAGTGCTAGAGATTCGGCTAGCGGGGGTTATGAGCAGTTCTTC. Its protein product is CSARDSASGGYEQFF.

As for this clonotype: A much more abundant neighbour one base away suggests this may be a read error. CDR3 amino acids: CASSRGLRSYNEQFF. DNA of the CDR3: TGCGCCAGCAGCCGGGGACTCAGATCCTACAATGAGCAGTTCTTC. The chain uses TRBV5-1 and TRBJ2-1, with a possible D match to TRBD2 (6 bases). The CDR3 length is 15 residues. Germline lookup yields CDR1 SGHRS and CDR2 YFSETQ. The V gene lost 4 bases and the J gene lost 1 base, with 12 bases spanning the gap.

The sample holds many counts of this clonotype. The chain combines TRBV7-3 with TRBJ2-3; 15 bases map to TRBD2. V gave up 5 bases and J gave up 6 bases; unmatched junction bases: 3. This CDR3 is 15 amino acids long. From germline, CDR1 is SGHTA and CDR2 FQGTGA. CDR3 in DNA: TGTGCCAGCAGCGATGGGACTAGCGGGGGGGATACGCAGTATTTT. Translated, it gives CASSDGTSGGDTQYF.

This clonotype has only a few counts. Just one base apart from a much larger clone, this may be a read error. This chain connects TRBV12-3 or TRBV12-4 to TRBJ1-2; 9 bases line up with TRBD1. The trim removed 6 bases at V and 8 bases at J, leaving 13 bases unmatched. The CDR3 has 15 residues. The CDR3 region has the DNA TGTGCCAGCAGAGGTGGACAGGGGACCCGACGAGGCTACACCTTC. Translating gives CASRGGQGTRRGYTF.

The J gene is TRBJ2-1, the V gene TRBV28; D is undetermined. The V gene's germline CDR1 is MDHEN and CDR2 SYDVKM. Between the trimmed V and J ends, which lost 4 bases and 6 bases, there was a span of 19 bases. This CDR3 is built from 16 residues. Written as DNA, the CDR3 is TGTGCCAGCAGTTCCACCGTCGGAGCATCTCTCAATGAGCAGTTCTTC. Residues: CASSSTVGASLNEQFF.

This clonotype was seen at least ten times. The chain recombines TRBV14 with TRBJ2-7; no clear D. The CDR3 sequence is 14 residues long. Between the trimmed V and J ends, which lost 4 bases and 2 bases, there was a span of 12 bases. CDR1 and CDR2 from the germline V gene are SGHDN and FVKESK. Written as DNA, the CDR3 is TGTGCCAGCAGCCTAGATGGGCCGCCCTACGAGCAGTACTTC. This codes for CASSLDGPPYEQYF.

This clonotype came up many times. The chain couples TRBV20-1 to TRBJ1-5, with 9 nucleotides matching TRBD1. V shed 8 bases, J shed 4 bases, and the junction held 9 bases outside the gene matches. Germline CDR1 reads DFQATT; CDR2 reads SNEGSKA (reference sequence). The CDR3 loop spans 14 amino acids. CDR3 nucleotide sequence: TGCAGTTCGACAGGGGGTGGCCTGAATCAGCCCCAGCATTTT. Residues: CSSTGGGLNQPQHF.

This clonotype occurred a few times. The chain employs TRBV6-1 and TRBJ1-4; tentatively, D is TRBD1 (5 bases). Trimming removed 2 bases from V and 4 bases from J, with 11 bases in between. The CDR3 has 15 amino acids. Per the germline V gene, CDR1 is MNHNS and CDR2 is SASEGT. CDR3 loop: CASSETRGINEKLFF. As DNA, the CDR3 is TGTGCCAGCAGTGAAACTCGGGGCATTAATGAAAAACTGTTTTTT.

This clonotype was seen a few times. The chain has TRBV21-1 and TRBJ2-7; the table's D call, TRBD2, has no DNA check behind it. TRBV21-1 is flagged as a pseudogene. The CDR3 extends over 15 amino acids. Here the CDR3 DNA reads TGTGCCAGCAGCAAAACTAGCGGGGCGTACTACGAGCAGTACTTC. It is translated as CASSKTSGAYYEQYF.

The chain couples TRBV6-5 to TRBJ1-2, with D uncertain. The germline gives CDR1 MNHEY, CDR2 SVGAGI. This CDR3 has 12 amino acids. Trimming removed 2 bases at V and 6 bases at J, with 7 bases between. The CDR3 DNA sequence: TGTGCCAGCAGTTACAACGGGGATGGCTACACCTTC. It is translated as CASSYNGDGYTF.

With respect to this clonotype: A much more abundant neighbour one base away suggests this may be a read error. The rearrangement joins TRBV4-3 to TRBJ2-7; weak D call: TRBD1 (5 bases). The last part of the DNA fits TRBJ2-5 better; the J call may be wrong. The CDR3 runs 15 residues. Germline CDR1 reads LGHNA; CDR2 reads YSLEER. The DNA for the CDR3 is TGCGCCAGCAGCCAAGAACTACAGGAAAGGCAGACCCAGTACTTC. Translation gives CASSQELQERQTQYF.

This clonotype was detected many times. The rearrangement links TRBV7-3 to TRBJ2-3; 10 bases map to TRBD2. This CDR3 is built from 17 residues. The J segment lost 1 base and the V segment lost 4 bases, leaving 8 bases of the junction unmatched. Germline CDR1 and CDR2: SGHTA and FQGTGA. The CDR3 DNA sequence: TGTGCCAGCAGCTCCGCCCTAGCGGGGGCCGGCACAGATACGCAGTATTTT. This codes for CASSSALAGAGTDTQYF.

This clonotype was observed many times. The chain has TRBV5-6 and TRBJ1-1; TRBD1 might be the D (5 bases). CDR3 length: 14 amino acids. Per the germline V gene, CDR1 is SGHDT and CDR2 is YYEEEE. V was pared by 2 bases and J by 5 bases, with 13 bases between. The CDR3 nucleotides read TGTGCCAGCAGCTTTGGAGGGGTAAGGACTGAAGCTTTCTTT. The encoded protein is CASSFGGVRTEAFF.

This chain uses TRBV7-3 with TRBJ2-2; D possibly uses TRBD1 or TRBD2 (5 bases each). Germline assignment: CDR1 SGHTA and CDR2 FQGTGA. V was trimmed by 5 bases and J by 4 bases, leaving 14 bases between them. This CDR3 region has 15 residues. The CDR3 region is CASSQGPPGTGELFF. In DNA form, the CDR3 reads TGTGCCAGCAGCCAGGGACCACCTGGCACCGGGGAGCTGTTTTTT.